Included here is one T cell receptor beta chain sequence, with context. The data are from a study of OX40 agonist ivuxolimab in advanced cancers. Baseline, cycle 4 day 1, and cycle 7 day 1 were the blood sampling points. Germline-derived CDR1 and CDR2 are MNHEY and SMNVEV (reference sequence). The CDR3 is made up of 14 amino acids. With V trimmed by 6 bases and J by 5 bases, 9 bases remained unmatched. Sequencing used immunoSEQ multiplex PCR; TCRdb keeps in-frame clones, though not all of them. The sample holds more than 50,000 clones, more than 75% seen once. The source material was CD4+ or CD8+ T cells sorted from blood, sampled in a trial of the OX40 agonist ivuxolimab. This sequence was found in an adult with an advanced solid tumor such as melanoma, head and neck, liver or kidney cancer. The rearrangement uses TRBV27 and TRBJ2-5; 7 bases map to TRBD1. CDR3 nucleotides: TGTGCCAGCAGCATGAGGGGGCGGGCGGAGACCCAGTACTTC. Amino acid sequence: CASSMRGRAETQYF.